Given below is one TCR beta chain in context. Its antigen remains unknown. The record originates from a study of shared clonotypes between healthy human individuals. The study's findings and limits: The study generally estimated greater richness for naive than memory subsets. Relative to their counterparts shared across all four donors, non-shared clonotypes exhibited diminished generation probabilities.

The CDR3 totals 13 residues. Trimming removed 3 bases at V and 6 bases at J, with 12 bases between. The germline V gene encodes CDR1 SQVTM and CDR2 ANQGSEA. Libraries were prepared by immunoSEQ multiplex PCR; TCRdb keeps only in-frame clonotypes and omits some of them. The sample holds roughly 680,000 clones; roughly two thirds are singletons and the top ten take about 1.8%. The sequence derives from a woman in her twenties or thirties in good health. The J gene is TRBJ2-4, the V gene TRBV29-1; the D gene is possibly TRBD2 (7 bases). The specimen sequenced was memory CD4+ T cells sorted from blood. Regarding subset: CD45RA-negative fraction. For the CDR3, the DNA is TGCAGCGTTGATGTGGGAGGGGGAAACATTCAGTACTTC. Amino acids: CSVDVGGGNIQYF. Variable domain in full (rest from reference TRBV29-1 and TRBJ2-4): SAVISQKPSRDICQRGTSLTIQCQVDSQVTMMFWYRQQPGQSLTLIATANQGSEATYESGFVIDKFPISRPNLTFSTLTVSNMSPEDSSIYLCSVDVGGGNIQYFGAGTRLSVL.